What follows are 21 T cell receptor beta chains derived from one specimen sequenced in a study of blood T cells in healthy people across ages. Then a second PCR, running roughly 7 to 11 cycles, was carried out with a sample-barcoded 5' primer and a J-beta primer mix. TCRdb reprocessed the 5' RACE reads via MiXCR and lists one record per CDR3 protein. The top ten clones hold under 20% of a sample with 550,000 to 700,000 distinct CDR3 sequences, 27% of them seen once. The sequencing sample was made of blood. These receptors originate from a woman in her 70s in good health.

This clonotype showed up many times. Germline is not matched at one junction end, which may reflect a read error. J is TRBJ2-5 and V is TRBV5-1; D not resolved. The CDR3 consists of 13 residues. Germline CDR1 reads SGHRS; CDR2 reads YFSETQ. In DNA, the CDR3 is TGTGCCAGCAGCTTAGGCCCGGGTGAGACCCAGTACTTC. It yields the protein CASSLGPGETQYF. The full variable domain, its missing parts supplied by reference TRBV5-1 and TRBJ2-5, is KAGVTQTPRYLIKTRGQQVTLSCSPISGHRSVSWYQQTPGQGLQFLFEYFSETQRNKGNFPGRFSGRQFSNSRSEMNVSTLELGDSALYLCASSLGPGETQYFGPGTRLLVL.

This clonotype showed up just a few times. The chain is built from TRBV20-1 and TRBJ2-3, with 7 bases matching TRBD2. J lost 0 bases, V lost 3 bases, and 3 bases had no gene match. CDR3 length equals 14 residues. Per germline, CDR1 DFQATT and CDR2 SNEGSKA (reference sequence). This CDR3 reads CSARGGSSTDTQYF. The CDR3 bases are TGCAGTGCTAGGGGGGGGAGTAGCACAGATACGCAGTATTTT.

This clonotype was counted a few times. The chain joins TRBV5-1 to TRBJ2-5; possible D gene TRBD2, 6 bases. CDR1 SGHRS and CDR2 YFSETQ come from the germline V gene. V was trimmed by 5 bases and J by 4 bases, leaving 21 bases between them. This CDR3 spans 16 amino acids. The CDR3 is CASRPSRGSRGETQYF. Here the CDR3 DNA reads TGCGCCAGCAGACCAAGCCGGGGGAGTCGGGGAGAGACCCAGTACTTC.

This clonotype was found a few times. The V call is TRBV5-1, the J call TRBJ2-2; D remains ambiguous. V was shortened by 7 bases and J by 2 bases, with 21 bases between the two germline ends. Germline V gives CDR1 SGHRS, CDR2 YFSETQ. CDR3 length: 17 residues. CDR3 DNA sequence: TGCGCCAGCGGCTCGTCCCCGGGCAGTTATAACACCGGGGAGCTGTTTTTT. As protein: CASGSSPGSYNTGELFF.

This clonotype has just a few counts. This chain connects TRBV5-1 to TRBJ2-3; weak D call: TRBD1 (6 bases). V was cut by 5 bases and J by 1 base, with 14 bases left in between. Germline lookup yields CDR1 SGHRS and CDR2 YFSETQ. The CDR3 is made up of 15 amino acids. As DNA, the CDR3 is TGCGCCAGCAGGCAACAGGGTCTGGGCACAGATACGCAGTATTTT. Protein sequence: CASRQQGLGTDTQYF. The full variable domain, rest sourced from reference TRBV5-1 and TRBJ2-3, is KAGVTQTPRYLIKTRGQQVTLSCSPISGHRSVSWYQQTPGQGLQFLFEYFSETQRNKGNFPGRFSGRQFSNSRSEMNVSTLELGDSALYLCASRQQGLGTDTQYFGPGTRLTVL.

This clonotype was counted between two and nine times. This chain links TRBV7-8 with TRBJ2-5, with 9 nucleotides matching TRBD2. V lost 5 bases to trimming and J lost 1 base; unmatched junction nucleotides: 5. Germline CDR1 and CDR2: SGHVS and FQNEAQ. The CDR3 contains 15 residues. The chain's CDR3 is CASSTSGGTQETQYF. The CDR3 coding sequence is TGTGCCAGCAGCACGAGCGGGGGGACCCAAGAGACCCAGTACTTC.

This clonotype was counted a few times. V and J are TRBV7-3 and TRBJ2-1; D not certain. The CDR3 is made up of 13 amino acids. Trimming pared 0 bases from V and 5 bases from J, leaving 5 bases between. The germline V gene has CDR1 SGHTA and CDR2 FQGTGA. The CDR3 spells CASSLTVDNEQFF. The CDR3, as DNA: TGTGCCAGCAGCTTAACGGTGGACAATGAGCAGTTCTTC.

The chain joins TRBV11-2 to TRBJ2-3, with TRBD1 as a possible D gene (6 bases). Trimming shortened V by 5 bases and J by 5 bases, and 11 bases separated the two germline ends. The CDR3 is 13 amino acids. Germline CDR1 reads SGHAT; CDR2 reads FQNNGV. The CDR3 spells CASSHRVEDTQYF. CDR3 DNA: TGTGCCAGCAGCCACAGGGTTGAAGATACGCAGTATTTT.

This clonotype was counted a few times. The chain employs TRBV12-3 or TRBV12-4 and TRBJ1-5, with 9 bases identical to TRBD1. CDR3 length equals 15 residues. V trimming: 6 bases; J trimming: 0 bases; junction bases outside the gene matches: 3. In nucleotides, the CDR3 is TGTGCCAGCAGCCCGGACAGGGGTAGCAATCAGCCCCAGCATTTT. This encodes CASSPDRGSNQPQHF.

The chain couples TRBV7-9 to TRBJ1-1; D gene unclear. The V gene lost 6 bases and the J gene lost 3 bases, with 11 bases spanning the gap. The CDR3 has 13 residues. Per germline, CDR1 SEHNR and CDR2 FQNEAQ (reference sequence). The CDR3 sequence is CASRGTIHTEAFF. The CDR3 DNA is TGTGCCAGCAGGGGTACGATTCACACTGAAGCTTTCTTT.

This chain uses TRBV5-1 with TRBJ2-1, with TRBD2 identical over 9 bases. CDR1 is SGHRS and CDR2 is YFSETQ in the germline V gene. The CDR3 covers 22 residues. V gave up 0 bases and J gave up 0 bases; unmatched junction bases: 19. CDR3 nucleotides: TGCGCCAGCAGCTTGGAGGGGGCGGGGGGGCACCTTATTCCCTACTCCTACAATGAGCAGTTCTTC. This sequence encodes CASSLEGAGGHLIPYSYNEQFF.

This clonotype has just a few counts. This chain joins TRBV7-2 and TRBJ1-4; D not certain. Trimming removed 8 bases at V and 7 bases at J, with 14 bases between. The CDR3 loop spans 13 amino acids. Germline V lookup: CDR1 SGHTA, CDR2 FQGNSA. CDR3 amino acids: CASSSGLSEKLFF. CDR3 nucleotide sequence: TGTGCCAGCTCCTCTGGGCTCTCTGAAAAACTGTTTTTT.

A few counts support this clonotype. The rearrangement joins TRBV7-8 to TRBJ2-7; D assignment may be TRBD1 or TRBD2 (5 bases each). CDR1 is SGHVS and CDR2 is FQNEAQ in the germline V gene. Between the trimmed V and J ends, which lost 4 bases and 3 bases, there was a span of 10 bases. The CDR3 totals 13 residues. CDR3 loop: CASSSGGHYEQYF. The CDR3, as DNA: TGTGCCAGCAGCTCCGGAGGACACTACGAGCAGTACTTC. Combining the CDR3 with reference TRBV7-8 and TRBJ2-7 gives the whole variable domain GAGVSQSPRYKVAKRGQDVALRCDPISGHVSLFWYQQALGQGPEFLTYFQNEAQLDKSGLPSDRFFAERPEGSVSTLKIQRTQQEDSAVYLCASSSGGHYEQYFGPGTRLTVT.

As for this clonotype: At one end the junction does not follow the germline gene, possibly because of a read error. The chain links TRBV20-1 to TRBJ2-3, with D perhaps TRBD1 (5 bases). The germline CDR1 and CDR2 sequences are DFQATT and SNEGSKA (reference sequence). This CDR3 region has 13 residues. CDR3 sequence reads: CSAGDRTTDTQYF. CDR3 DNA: TGCAGTGCTGGAGACAGAACCACAGATACGCAGTATTTT.

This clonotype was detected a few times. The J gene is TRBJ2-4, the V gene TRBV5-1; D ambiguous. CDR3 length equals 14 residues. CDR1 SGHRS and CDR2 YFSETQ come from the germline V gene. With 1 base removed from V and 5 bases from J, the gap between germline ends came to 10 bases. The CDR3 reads CASSLHTVQNIQYF. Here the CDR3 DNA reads TGCGCCAGCAGCTTGCATACAGTCCAAAACATTCAGTACTTC.

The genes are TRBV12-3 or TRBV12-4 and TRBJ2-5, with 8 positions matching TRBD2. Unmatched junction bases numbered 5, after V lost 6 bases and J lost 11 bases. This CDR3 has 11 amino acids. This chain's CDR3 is CASRERGRQYF. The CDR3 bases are TGTGCCAGCAGGGAACGCGGGAGGCAGTACTTC.

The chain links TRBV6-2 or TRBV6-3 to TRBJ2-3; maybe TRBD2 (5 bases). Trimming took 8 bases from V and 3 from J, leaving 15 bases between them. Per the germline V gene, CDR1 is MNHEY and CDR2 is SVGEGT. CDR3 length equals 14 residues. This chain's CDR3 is CASGTLEITDTQYF. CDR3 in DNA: TGTGCCAGCGGCACACTAGAGATAACAGATACGCAGTATTTT.

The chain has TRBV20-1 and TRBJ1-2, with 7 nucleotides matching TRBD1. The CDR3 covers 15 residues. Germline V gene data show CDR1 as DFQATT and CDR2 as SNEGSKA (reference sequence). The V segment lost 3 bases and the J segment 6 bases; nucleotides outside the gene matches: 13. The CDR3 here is CSASADGIGGNGYTF. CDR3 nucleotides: TGCAGTGCTAGTGCCGATGGGATAGGGGGCAATGGCTACACCTTC.

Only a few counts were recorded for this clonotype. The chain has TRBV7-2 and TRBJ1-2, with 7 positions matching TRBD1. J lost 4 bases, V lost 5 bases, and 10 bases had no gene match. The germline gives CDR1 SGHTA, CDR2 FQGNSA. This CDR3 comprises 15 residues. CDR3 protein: CASSPLSGTVYGYTF. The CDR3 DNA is TGTGCCAGCAGCCCCCTTAGCGGGACAGTCTATGGCTACACCTTC.

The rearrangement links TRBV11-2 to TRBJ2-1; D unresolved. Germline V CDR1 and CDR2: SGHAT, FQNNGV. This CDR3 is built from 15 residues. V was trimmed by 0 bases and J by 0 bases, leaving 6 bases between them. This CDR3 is CASSLEVSSYNEQFF. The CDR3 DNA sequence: TGTGCCAGCAGCTTAGAGGTCAGCTCCTACAATGAGCAGTTCTTC.

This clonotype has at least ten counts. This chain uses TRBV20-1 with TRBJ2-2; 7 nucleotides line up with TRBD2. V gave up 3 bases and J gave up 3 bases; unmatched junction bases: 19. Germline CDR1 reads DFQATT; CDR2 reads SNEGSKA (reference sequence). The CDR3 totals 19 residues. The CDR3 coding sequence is TGCAGTGCTAGGGTCCCCACTCGCGGGGGAGCCTCGGACACCGGGGAGCTGTTTTTT. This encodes CSARVPTRGGASDTGELFF.